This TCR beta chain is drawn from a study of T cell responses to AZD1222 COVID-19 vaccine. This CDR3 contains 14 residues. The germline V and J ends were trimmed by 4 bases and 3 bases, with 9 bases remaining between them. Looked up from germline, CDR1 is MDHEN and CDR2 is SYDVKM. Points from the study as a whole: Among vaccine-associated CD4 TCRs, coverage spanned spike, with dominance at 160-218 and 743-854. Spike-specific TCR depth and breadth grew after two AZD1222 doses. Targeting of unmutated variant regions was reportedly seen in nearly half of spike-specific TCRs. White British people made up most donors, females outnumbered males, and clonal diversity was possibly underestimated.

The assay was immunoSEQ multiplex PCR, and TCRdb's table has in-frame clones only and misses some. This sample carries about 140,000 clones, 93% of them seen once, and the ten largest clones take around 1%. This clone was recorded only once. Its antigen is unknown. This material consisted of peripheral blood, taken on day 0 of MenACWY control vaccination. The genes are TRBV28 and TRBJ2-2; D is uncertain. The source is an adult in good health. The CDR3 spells CASSSPGDTGELFF. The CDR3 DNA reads TGTGCCAGCAGTTCCCCGGGCGACACCGGGGAGCTGTTTTTT.